This passage covers 20 T cell receptor beta chains from one sample sequenced in a study of OX40 agonist ivuxolimab in advanced cancers. Clones were sequenced by immunoSEQ multiplex PCR, and TCRdb holds only the in-frame ones, with some missing. The sample lists more than 60,000 clones, 86% occurring once. This material consisted of CD4+ or CD8+ T cells sorted from blood, taken in a trial of the OX40 agonist ivuxolimab. The receptors derive from an adult with an advanced solid tumor such as melanoma, head and neck, liver or kidney cancer.

This chain uses TRBV13 with TRBJ2-5; D tentatively reads TRBD1 or TRBD2 (5 bases each). The DNA end is a closer match to TRBJ2-7, so the J assignment may be wrong. Germline V CDR1 and CDR2: PRHDT, FYEKMQ (reference sequence). The CDR3 extends over 15 amino acids. CDR3 coding DNA: TGTGCCAGCAGCTCCCGCCCTCGGGGCCCCTACGAGCAGTACTTC. Translation: CASSSRPRGPYEQYF.

This clone was recorded only once. This chain uses TRBV5-1 with TRBJ2-5; D not resolved. Trimming removed 0 bases from V and 7 bases from J, with 4 bases in between. The CDR3 contains 11 residues. Germline V lookup: CDR1 SGHRS, CDR2 YFSETQ. DNA of the CDR3: TGCGCCAGCAGCTTGGGAGGGACCCAGTACTTC. Protein product: CASSLGGTQYF.

The chain links TRBV7-9 to TRBJ2-5, with 11 bases aligning to TRBD2. This CDR3 is built from 13 residues. Germline V CDR1 and CDR2: SEHNR, FQNEAQ (reference sequence). With 6 bases clipped from V and 3 bases from J, the junction kept 0 bases outside the gene matches. The CDR3 region is CASRLAGEETQYF. The CDR3 nucleotides are TGTGCCAGCAGACTAGCGGGGGAAGAGACCCAGTACTTC.

The V gene is TRBV19, the J gene TRBJ2-2, with a tentative D call TRBD1 (6 bases). CDR1 and CDR2 (germline): LNHDA, SQIVND (reference sequence). V lost 7 bases to trimming and J lost 3 bases, with 15 bases between them. The CDR3 covers 15 residues. The CDR3 nucleotides read TGTGCCAGTACAACCTCCGGGACATACACCGGGGAGCTGTTTTTT. Translated, it gives CASTTSGTYTGELFF.

The genes are TRBV19 and TRBJ2-7; 9 bases map to TRBD2. CDR1 and CDR2 from the germline V gene are LNHDA and SQIVND (reference sequence). With 6 bases clipped from V and 3 bases from J, the junction kept 9 bases outside the gene matches. This CDR3 region has 15 residues. The CDR3 region has the DNA TGTGCCAGTAGCCCTGGCGGGAGGGCCCTCTACGAGCAGTACTTC. This gives the protein CASSPGGRALYEQYF.

The V call is TRBV7-9, the J call TRBJ1-3; 9 bases agree with TRBD1. The CDR3 totals 17 residues. In germline, CDR1 is SEHNR, CDR2 FQNEAQ (reference sequence). V gave up 5 bases and J gave up 4 bases; unmatched junction bases: 12. CDR3 DNA: TGTGCCAGCAGCCCACCGTGGGGACAGGGCGGCGGAAACACCATATATTTT. Its translation is CASSPPWGQGGGNTIYF.

This chain links TRBV11-2 with TRBJ1-2; D is possibly TRBD1 (5 bases). CDR1 is SGHAT, CDR2 FQNNGV, per germline. This CDR3 is built from 15 residues. V lost 3 bases to trimming and J lost 1 base, with 12 bases between them. Here the CDR3 DNA reads TGTGCCAGCAGCTTCGATCGGGGGAATAACTATGGCTACACCTTC. Translation: CASSFDRGNNYGYTF.

The chain combines TRBV6-5 with TRBJ1-6, with 8 positions matching TRBD1. Germline V CDR1 and CDR2: MNHEY, SVGAGI. V lost 5 bases to trimming and J lost 9 bases; unmatched junction nucleotides: 3. This CDR3 has 13 amino acids. The CDR3 loop reads CASSRTGRSPLHF. CDR3 nucleotide sequence: TGTGCCAGCAGTCGGACAGGGCGTTCACCCCTCCACTTT.

The chain has TRBV2 and TRBJ2-5; 9 nucleotides line up with TRBD2. This CDR3 comprises 15 residues. CDR1 is SNHLY and CDR2 is FYNNEI in the germline V gene. J lost 5 bases, V lost 6 bases, and 10 bases had no gene match. The CDR3 DNA sequence: TGTGCCAGCAGGCGGGAGGGAATTGGGGTCGAGACCCAGTACTTC. Protein sequence: CASRREGIGVETQYF.

The V gene is TRBV11-2, the J gene TRBJ2-3; 9 bases map to TRBD2. Unmatched junction bases numbered 4, after V lost 5 bases and J lost 1 base. The germline V gene has CDR1 SGHAT and CDR2 FQNNGV. The CDR3 consists of 15 residues. The CDR3 bases are TGTGCCAGCAGCCCCGGGACTAGCCGCACAGATACGCAGTATTTT. The encoded protein is CASSPGTSRTDTQYF.

V usage is TRBV4-2 and J usage is TRBJ2-3; 7 bases agree with TRBD2. V trimming: 1 base; J trimming: 2 bases; junction bases outside the gene matches: 6. Germline assignment: CDR1 LGHNA and CDR2 YNFKEQ. The CDR3 loop spans 16 amino acids. The CDR3 protein is CASSQAGLAATDTQYF. The DNA of the CDR3 is TGTGCCAGCAGCCAAGCGGGTCTAGCGGCCACAGATACGCAGTATTTT.

The rearrangement uses TRBV29-1 and TRBJ1-1; possible D gene TRBD1, 6 bases. The germline gives CDR1 SQVTM, CDR2 ANQGSEA. The germline V and J ends were trimmed by 8 bases and 4 bases, with 14 bases remaining between them. The CDR3 spans 12 residues. This CDR3 reads CSTKQGSTEAFF. CDR3 DNA: TGCAGCACCAAGCAGGGGAGCACTGAAGCTTTCTTT.

This clone has only one observation. The chain uses TRBV10-3 and TRBJ1-2; D ambiguous. Germline V gives CDR1 ENHRY, CDR2 SYGVKD. Trimming removed 0 bases at V and 8 bases at J, with 7 bases between. The CDR3 length is 12 residues. The CDR3 DNA sequence: TGTGCCATCAGTGAGTCCCGGCGGGGCTACACCTTC. Translation: CAISESRRGYTF.

The chain has TRBV5-1 and TRBJ1-3, with D perhaps matching TRBD1 (5 bases). Germline V lookup: CDR1 SGHRS, CDR2 YFSETQ. CDR3 length equals 17 residues. The V and J ends lost 3 bases and 4 bases respectively, with 20 bases between them. This CDR3 reads CASSYSWRGASGNTIYF. The CDR3 DNA follows: TGCGCCAGCAGCTATTCGTGGCGAGGGGCTTCGGGAAACACCATATATTTT.

The chain carries TRBV2 and TRBJ2-1, with TRBD2 identical over 7 bases. V trimming: 7 bases; J trimming: 5 bases; junction bases outside the gene matches: 5. The CDR3 loop spans 13 amino acids. Germline V gene sequence: CDR1 SNHLY, CDR2 FYNNEI. The CDR3 DNA sequence: TGTGCCAGCAACGGGCTAGCGGACAATGAGCAGTTCTTC. Its translation: CASNGLADNEQFF. Full variable domain (outside the CDR3, taken from reference TRBV2 and TRBJ2-1): EPEVTQTPSHQVTQMGQEVILRCVPISNHLYFYWYRQILGQKVEFLVSFYNNEISEKSEIFDDQFSVERPDGSNFTLKIRSTKLEDSAMYFCASNGLADNEQFFGPGTRLTVL.

As DNA, the CDR3 is TGTGCCAGCAGCCTAGTGAACTCTGGGGCCAACGTCCTGACTTTC. As protein: CASSLVNSGANVLTF. The chain carries TRBV7-2 and TRBJ2-6; D uncertain. The CDR3 has 15 residues. The germline V gene has CDR1 SGHTA and CDR2 FQGNSA. Trimming pared 5 bases from V and 0 bases from J, leaving 8 bases between.

For the CDR3, the DNA is TGTGCCAGCAGTCGGGGGCCGTGGGCAGATACGCAGTATTTT. Protein: CASSRGPWADTQYF. This rearrangement joins TRBV6-5 to TRBJ2-3; D is perhaps TRBD1 or TRBD2 (6 bases each). The CDR3 loop spans 14 amino acids. Germline V gene lookup returns CDR1 MNHEY and CDR2 SVGAGI. V was trimmed by 5 bases and J by 4 bases, leaving 13 bases between them.

The CDR3 DNA is TGTGCCAGCAGCCAAGGGGAGGGATGGGGCACTGAAGCTTTCTTT. It yields the protein CASSQGEGWGTEAFF. The rearrangement links TRBV6-1 to TRBJ1-1, with D maybe TRBD1 (5 bases). CDR1 and CDR2 from the germline V gene are MNHNS and SASEGT. V lost 6 bases, J lost 4 bases, and 18 bases lay in between. This CDR3 has 15 amino acids.

V usage is TRBV5-6 and J usage is TRBJ1-4, with D unclear. The CDR3 spans 15 residues. Germline V gives CDR1 SGHDT, CDR2 YYEEEE. The V end was cut by 1 base, the J end by 8 bases, with 15 bases between. As DNA, the CDR3 is TGTGCCAGCAGCTTGATGGGCCTTCGCGGGGAAAAACTGTTTTTT. Its protein is CASSLMGLRGEKLFF.

This clone showed up just once. The rearrangement links TRBV29-1 to TRBJ1-2; no clear D gene. This CDR3 has 18 amino acids. Trimming removed 7 bases at V and 8 bases at J, with 35 bases between. Germline CDR1 SQVTM, CDR2 ANQGSEA. CDR3: CSALSRTLAGHGDWGYTF. DNA for the CDR3: TGCAGCGCTCTCAGCCGGACCCTGGCAGGTCATGGTGATTGGGGCTACACCTTC.